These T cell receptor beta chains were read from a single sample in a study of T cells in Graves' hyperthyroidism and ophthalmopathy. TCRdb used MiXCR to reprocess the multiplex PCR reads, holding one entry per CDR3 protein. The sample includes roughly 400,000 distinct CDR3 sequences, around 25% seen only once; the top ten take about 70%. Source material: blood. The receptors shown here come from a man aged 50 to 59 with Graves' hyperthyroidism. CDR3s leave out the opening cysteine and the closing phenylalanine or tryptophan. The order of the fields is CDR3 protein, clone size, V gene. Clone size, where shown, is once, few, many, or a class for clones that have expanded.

cdr3_aa: SVAGGSGTDTQY
clone_size: -
v_call: TRBV29-1

cdr3_aa: ASSIESQGGEQY
clone_size: -
v_call: TRBV19

cdr3_aa: ASSPNPGADTQY
clone_size: few
v_call: TRBV9

cdr3_aa: ASSTSTTNEKLF
clone_size: -
v_call: TRBV19

cdr3_aa: ASRQGGETQY
clone_size: many
v_call: TRBV12-3/TRBV12-4

cdr3_aa: ASRRGAGNTEAF
clone_size: many
v_call: TRBV28

cdr3_aa: ASRIFGETITDTQY
clone_size: many
v_call: TRBV28

cdr3_aa: ASSLTSSGRTEAF
clone_size: many
v_call: TRBV11-2

cdr3_aa: AWSLGSSYNEQF
clone_size: few
v_call: TRBV30

cdr3_aa: SVQLGSGNTIY
clone_size: -
v_call: TRBV29-1